This note documents a single T cell receptor (beta chain) sequence. Its antigen is as yet unknown. The test was conducted at deep level. Generated by immunoSEQ multiplex PCR, the TCRdb table keeps only in-frame clones and is missing some. The sample carries fewer than 850,000 clones, around 90% recorded once. The data are from a study of shared clonotypes between healthy human individuals. Whole-study findings and limits: It was observed that roughly 5% of naive CD4 clonotypes were shared across several donors. In the sorted subsets, rarefaction showed sequencing was incomplete despite large depth.

Donors were healthy HIV-negative adults without recently reported acute infections or vaccinations. The CDR3 runs to 14 residues. CDR1 MGHDK and CDR2 SYGVNS come from the germline V gene. With 2 bases removed from V and 4 bases from J, the gap between germline ends came to 11 bases. Source material: memory CD8+ T cells from PBMCs. The subset denotes: CD45RO+ cells pooled with CCR7-negative TemRA cells. This TCR was recovered from a man aged 18-30 years in good health. Some clones in this sample may be carry-over from other donors' samples. The chain has TRBV25-1 and TRBJ1-2; the D gene is possibly TRBD1 (6 bases). In DNA, the CDR3 is TGTGCCAGCAGTGAAGGGCAGGGGTTCTATGGCTACACCTTC. It encodes CASSEGQGFYGYTF.